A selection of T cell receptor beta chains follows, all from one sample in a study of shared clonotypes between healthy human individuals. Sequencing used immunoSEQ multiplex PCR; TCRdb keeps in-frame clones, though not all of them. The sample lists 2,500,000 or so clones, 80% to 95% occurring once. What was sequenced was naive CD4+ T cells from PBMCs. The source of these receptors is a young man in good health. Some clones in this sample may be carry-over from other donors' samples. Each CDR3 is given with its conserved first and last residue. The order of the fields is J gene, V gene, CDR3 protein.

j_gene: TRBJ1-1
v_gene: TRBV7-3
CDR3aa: CASSPTRGTEAFF

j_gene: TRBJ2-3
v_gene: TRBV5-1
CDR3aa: CASSSTSGRADTQYF

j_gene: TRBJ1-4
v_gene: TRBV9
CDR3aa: CASSARGQGLKSEKLFF

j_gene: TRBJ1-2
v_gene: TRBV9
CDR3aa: CASSAGRGIYGYTF

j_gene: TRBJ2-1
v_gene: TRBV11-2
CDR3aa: CASSSGLAGNNEQFF

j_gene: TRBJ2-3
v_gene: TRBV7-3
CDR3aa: CASSPSLSPTDTQYF

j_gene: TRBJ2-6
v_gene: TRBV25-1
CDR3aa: CASSESSGLSGANVLTF

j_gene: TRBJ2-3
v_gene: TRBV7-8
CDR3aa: CASSLVTSGTGVTDTQYF

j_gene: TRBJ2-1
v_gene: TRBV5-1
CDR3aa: CASSPLSGHGGNEQFF

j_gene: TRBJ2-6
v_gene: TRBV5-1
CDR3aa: CASSLVAGANVLTF

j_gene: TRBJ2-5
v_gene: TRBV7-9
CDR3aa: CASSSPDYGAQYF

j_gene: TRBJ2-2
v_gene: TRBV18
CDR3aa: CASSPLADTGELFF

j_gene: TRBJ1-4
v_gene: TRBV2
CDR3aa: CASSGAGGKLFF

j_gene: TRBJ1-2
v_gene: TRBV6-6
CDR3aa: CASSSPTRSGYTF

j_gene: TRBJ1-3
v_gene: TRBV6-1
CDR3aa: CASSDPSGNTIYF

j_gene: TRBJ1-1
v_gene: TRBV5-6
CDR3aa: CASSSVYPGSAFF

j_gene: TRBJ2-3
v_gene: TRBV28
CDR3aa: CASSANYLDRKSQYF

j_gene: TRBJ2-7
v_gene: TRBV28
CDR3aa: CASRLTGRTSYEQYF

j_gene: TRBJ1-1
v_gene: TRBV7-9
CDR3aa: CASSLAPGGTEAFF

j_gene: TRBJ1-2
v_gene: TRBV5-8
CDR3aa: CASSLGDRVYGYTF

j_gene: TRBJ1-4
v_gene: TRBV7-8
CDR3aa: CASSLGSTNEKLFF

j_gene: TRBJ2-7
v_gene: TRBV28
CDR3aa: CARSRGLEIEQYF

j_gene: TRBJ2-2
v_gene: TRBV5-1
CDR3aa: CASRAQKNTGELFF

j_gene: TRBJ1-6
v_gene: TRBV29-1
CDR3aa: CSVGWSYNSPLHF

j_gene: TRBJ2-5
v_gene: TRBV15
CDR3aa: CATSREGSDHQETQYF

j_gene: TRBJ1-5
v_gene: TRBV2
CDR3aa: CASSEGFFGQQGVQHF

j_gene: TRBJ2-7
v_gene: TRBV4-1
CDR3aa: CASSHSGGEQYF

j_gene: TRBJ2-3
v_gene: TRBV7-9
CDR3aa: CASSPTAWEVRYF

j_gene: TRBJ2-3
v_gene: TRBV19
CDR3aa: CASCPDRAPDTQYF

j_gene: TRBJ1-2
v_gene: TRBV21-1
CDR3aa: CASSNTTTGRYGYTF

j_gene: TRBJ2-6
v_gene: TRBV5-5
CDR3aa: CASSPRHRVSGANVLTF

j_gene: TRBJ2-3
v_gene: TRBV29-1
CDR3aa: CSVGDWRSTDTQYF

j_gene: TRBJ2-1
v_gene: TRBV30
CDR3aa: CAWDSGSKVNEQFF

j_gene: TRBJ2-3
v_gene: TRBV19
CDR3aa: CASSISAGQGVDTQYF

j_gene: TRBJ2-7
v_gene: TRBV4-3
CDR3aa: CASSQDQPGLAGGWEQYF

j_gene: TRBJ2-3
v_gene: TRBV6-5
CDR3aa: CASSPMGLYTQYF

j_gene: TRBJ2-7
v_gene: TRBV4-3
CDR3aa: CASSQSSRGGYEQYF

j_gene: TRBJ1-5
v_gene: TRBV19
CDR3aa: CASSIDRGNQPQHF

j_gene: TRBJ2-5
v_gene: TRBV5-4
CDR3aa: CASSPWGQGQETQYF

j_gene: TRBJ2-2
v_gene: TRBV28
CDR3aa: CAVTSGVELFF

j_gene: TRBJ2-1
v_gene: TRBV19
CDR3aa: CASSSALAGAYNEQFF

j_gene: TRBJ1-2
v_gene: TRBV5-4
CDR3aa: CASSSPTGANYGYTF

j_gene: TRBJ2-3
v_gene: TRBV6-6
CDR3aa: CASSYPNTDTQYF

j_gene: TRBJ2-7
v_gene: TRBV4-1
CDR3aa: CASSRGGTAISYEQYF

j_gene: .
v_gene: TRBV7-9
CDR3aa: CASSLAGGYEQYF

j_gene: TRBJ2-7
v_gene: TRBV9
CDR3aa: CASSPTKSSYEQYF

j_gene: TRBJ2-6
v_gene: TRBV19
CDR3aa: CASRPQQGSGANVLTF

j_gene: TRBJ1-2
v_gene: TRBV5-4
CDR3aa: CASSLVGVDRGRGYTF

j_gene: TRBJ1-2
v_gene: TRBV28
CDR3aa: CASRMAGAGYGYTF

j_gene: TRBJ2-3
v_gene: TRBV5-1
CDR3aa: CASSSDSGGDTQYF

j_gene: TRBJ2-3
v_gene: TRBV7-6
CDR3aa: CASSPWTGGKTDTQYF

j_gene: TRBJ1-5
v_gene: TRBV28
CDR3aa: CASRTGADQPQHF

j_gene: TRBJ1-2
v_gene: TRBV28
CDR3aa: CASSFGGAYGYTF

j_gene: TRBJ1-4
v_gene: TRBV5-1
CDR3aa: CATKGQGSNEKLFF

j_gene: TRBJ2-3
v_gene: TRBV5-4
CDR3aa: CASSLVQGADTQYF

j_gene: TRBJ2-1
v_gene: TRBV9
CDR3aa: CASSVARGSWEHNEQFF

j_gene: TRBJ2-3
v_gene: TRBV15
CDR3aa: CATSRDRPASDTQYF

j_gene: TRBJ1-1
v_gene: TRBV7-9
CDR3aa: CASSLLPERAEAFF

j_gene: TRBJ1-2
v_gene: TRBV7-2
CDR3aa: CASIQGGQYGYTF

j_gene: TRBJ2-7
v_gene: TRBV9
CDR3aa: CASSVEGSTYEQYF